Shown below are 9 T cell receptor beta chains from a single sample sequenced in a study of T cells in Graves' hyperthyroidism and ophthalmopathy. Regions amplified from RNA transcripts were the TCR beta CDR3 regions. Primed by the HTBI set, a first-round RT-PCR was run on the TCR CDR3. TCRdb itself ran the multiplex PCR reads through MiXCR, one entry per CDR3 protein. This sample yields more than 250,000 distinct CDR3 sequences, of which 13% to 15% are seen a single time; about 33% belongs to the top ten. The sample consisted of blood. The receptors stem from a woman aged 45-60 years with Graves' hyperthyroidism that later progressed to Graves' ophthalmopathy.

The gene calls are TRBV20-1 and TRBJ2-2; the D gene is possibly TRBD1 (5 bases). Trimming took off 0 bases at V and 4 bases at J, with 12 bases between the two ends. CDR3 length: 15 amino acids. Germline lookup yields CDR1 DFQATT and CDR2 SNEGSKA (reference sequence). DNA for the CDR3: TGCAGTGCTAGAGATTTAGGGGTGAGCACCGGGGAGCTGTTTTTT. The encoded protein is CSARDLGVSTGELFF.

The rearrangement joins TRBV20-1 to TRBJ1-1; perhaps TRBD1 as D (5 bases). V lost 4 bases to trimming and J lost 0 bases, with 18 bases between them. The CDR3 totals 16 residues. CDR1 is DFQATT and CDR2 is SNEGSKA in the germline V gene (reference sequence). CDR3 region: CSAMGLGYSMNTEAFF. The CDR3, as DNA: TGCAGTGCTATGGGGCTGGGGTATTCCATGAACACTGAAGCTTTCTTT.

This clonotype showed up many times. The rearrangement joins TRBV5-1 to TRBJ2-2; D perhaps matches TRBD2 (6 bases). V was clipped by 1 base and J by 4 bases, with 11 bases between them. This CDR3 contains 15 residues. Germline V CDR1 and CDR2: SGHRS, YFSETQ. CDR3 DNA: TGCGCCAGCAGCTTGCCGACTAGGATCACCGGGGAGCTGTTTTTT. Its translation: CASSLPTRITGELFF. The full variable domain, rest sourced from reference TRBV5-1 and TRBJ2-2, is KAGVTQTPRYLIKTRGQQVTLSCSPISGHRSVSWYQQTPGQGLQFLFEYFSETQRNKGNFPGRFSGRQFSNSRSEMNVSTLELGDSALYLCASSLPTRITGELFFGEGSRLTVL.

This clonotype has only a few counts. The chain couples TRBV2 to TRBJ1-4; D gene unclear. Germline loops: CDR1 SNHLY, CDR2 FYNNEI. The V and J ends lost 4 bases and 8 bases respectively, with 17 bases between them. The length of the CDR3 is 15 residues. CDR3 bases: TGTGCCAGCAGTGGGAGGAGAAACAGTTTCGAAAAACTGTTTTTT. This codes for CASSGRRNSFEKLFF.

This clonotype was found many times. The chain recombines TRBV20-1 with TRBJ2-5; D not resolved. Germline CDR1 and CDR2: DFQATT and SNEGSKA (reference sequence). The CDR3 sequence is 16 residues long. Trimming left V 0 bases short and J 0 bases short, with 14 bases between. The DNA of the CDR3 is TGCAGTGCTAGAGATCGGGCGGTTGCGTACCAAGAGACCCAGTACTTC. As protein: CSARDRAVAYQETQYF.

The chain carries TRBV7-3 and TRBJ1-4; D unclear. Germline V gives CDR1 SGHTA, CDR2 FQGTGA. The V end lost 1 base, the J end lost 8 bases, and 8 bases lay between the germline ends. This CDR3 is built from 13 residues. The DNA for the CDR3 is TGTGCCAGCAGCTTAATTATGGGGGAAAAACTGTTTTTT. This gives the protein CASSLIMGEKLFF.

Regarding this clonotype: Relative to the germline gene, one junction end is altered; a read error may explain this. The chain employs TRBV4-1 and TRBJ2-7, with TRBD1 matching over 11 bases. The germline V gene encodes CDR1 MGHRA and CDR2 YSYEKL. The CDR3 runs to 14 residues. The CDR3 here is CASSLGQGADEQCF. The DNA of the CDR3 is TGCGCCAGCAGCCTAGGACAGGGGGCGGACGAGCAGTGCTTC.

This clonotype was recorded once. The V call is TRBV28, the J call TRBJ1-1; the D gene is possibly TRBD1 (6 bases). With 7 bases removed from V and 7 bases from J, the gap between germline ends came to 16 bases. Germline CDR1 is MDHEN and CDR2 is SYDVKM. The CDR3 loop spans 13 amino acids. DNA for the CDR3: TGTGCCAGCACTAAGGGGACGACAGGTGAAGCTTTCTTT. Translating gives CASTKGTTGEAFF. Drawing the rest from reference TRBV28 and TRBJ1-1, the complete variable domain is DVKVTQSSRYLVKRTGEKVFLECVQDMDHENMFWYRQDPGLGLRLIYFSYDVKMKEKGDIPEGYSVSREKKERFSLILESASTNQTSMYLCASTKGTTGEAFFGQGTRLTVV.

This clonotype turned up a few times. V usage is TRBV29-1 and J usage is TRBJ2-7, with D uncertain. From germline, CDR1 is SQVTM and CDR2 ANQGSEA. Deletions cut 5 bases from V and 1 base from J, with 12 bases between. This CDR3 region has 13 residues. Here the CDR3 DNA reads TGCAGCGTTCAGCCAGCCCAGTCCTACGAGCAGTACTTC. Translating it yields CSVQPAQSYEQYF.